This TCR beta chain emerged from a study of blood T cell repertoires in COVID-19. About the research overall: The study drew acute and convalescent COVID-19 samples from the United States, Italy and Spain. PBMCs, B-cell-depleted T cells, or T cells provided the cDNA or gDNA that made up the material.

V shed 5 bases, J shed 4 bases, and the junction held 8 bases outside the gene matches. CDR1 and CDR2 from the germline V gene are LNHDA and SQIVND (reference sequence). CDR3 size: 15 residues. This clone was picked up a small number of times. Original processing notes: Amplification with reference gene primers provided the estimates of nucleated cell counts. The protocol was immunoSEQ multiplex PCR, while the TCRdb copy is restricted to in-frame clones and leaves out a portion. That table is the source of V, J and clone size, and D and trimming were worked out from the DNA. In the table there are about 190,000 clones, roughly nine tenths of which are singletons.

V and J are TRBV19 and TRBJ1-2, with 9 nucleotides matching TRBD1. This clonotype originated in a man under 40 with acute or convalescent COVID-19. Sequences were obtained from peripheral blood. The DNA for the CDR3 is TGTGCCAGTAGTTCCCCGGGACAGGGTGCCTATGGCTACACCTTC. Translated: CASSSPGQGAYGYTF.